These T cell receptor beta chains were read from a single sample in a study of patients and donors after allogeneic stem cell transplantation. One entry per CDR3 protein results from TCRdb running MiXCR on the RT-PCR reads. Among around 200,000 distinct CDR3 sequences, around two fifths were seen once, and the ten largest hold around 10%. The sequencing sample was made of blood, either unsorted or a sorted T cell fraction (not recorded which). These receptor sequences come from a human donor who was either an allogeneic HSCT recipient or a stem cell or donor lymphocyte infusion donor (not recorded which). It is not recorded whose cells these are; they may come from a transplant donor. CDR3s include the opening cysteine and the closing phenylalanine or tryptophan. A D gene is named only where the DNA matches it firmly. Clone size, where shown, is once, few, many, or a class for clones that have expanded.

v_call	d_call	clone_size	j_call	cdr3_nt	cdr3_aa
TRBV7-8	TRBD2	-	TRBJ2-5	TGTGCCAGCAGCCCCCTGGGATTAGCGGGGGGCAGTGAGACCCAGTACTTC	CASSPLGLAGGSETQYF
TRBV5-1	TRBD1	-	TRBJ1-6	TGCGCCAGCAGCATGCAGGGGGCTGGATATAATTCACCCCTCCACTTT	CASSMQGAGYNSPLHF
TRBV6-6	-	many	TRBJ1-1	TGTGCCAGCAGTTACGACTTGAACACTGAAGCTTTCTTT	CASSYDLNTEAFF
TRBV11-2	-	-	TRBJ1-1	TGTGCCAGCAGCTTAGATCTACAGGTTGAAGCTTTCTTT	CASSLDLQVEAFF
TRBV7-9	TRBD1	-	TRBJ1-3	TGTGCCAGCAGCCTGGACAGGGCCGCGGGAAACACCATATATTTT	CASSLDRAAGNTIYF
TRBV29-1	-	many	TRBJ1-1	TGCAGCGTTGAGGCAGGGATGATCACTGAAGCTTTCTTT	CSVEAGMITEAFF
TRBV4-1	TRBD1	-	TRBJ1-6	TGCGCCAGCAGCCCTATGGGACAGGGGGTAAATTCACCCCTCCACTTT	CASSPMGQGVNSPLHF
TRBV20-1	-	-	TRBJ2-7	TGCAGTGCTAGAACCTCGAGCTCCTACGAGCAGTACTTC	CSARTSSSYEQYF
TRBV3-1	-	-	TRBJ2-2	TGTGCCAGCAGCCAAGATCCGGGGGGCGGAAGTGGGGAGCTGTTTTTT	CASSQDPGGGSGELFF
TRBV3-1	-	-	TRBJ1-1	TGTGCCAGAAGCCTGAGGGGGGCCACTGAAGCTTTCTTT	CARSLRGATEAFF
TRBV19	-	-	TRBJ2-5	TGTGCCAGTGGAAGACAGTACCAAGAGACCCAGTACTTC	CASGRQYQETQYF
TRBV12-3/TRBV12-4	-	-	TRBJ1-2	TGTGCCAGCAGTCCCTACCTTGACCCCCCTGAGGGCTATGGCTACACCTTT	CASSPYLDPPEGYGYTF
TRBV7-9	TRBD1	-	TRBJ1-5	TGTGCCAGCAGCCTAGACAGGGGGAAGCCCCAGCATTTT	CASSLDRGKPQHF
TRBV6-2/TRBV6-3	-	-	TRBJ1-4	TGTGCCAGCAGCCCGACAGGTTTAGGAAAACTGTTTTTT	CASSPTGLGKLFF
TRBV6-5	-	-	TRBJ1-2	TGTGCCAGCAGTTACTCGATCTCAGGGGTCTATGGCTACACCTTC	CASSYSISGVYGYTF
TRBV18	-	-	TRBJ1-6	TGTGCCAGCTCACCACTCCAGGGGCATAGTTCACCCCTCCACTTT	CASSPLQGHSSPLHF
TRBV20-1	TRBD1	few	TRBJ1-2	TGCAGTGCTAGACCGACAGGGTTTAACTATGGCTACACCTTC	CSARPTGFNYGYTF
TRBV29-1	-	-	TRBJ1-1	TGCAGCGCCATAGTCCCTTATATGAACACTGAAGCTTTCTTT	CSAIVPYMNTEAFF
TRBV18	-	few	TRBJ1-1	TGTGCCAGCTCACCAATCCCGACAGGAGGGGGACTGAACACTGAAGCTTTCTTT	CASSPIPTGGGLNTEAFF
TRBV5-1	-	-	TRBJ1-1	TGCGCCAGCAGCGTGGAGAAAACTGAAGCTTTCTTT	CASSVEKTEAFF
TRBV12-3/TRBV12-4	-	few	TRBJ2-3	TGTGCCAGCAGTTTTCGGGGACCAGATTTGGGTACGCAGTATTTT	CASSFRGPDLGTQYF
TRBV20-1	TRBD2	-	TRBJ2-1	TGCGGTGCTAGACTAGCATTATATGAGCAGTTCTTC	CGARLALYEQFF
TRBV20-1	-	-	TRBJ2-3	TGCAGTGCTAGAGATCAGAGGGGGAGCACAGATACGCAGTATTTT	CSARDQRGSTDTQYF
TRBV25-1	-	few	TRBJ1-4	TGTGCCAGCAGTGATAATACAGGGATCGAAAAACTGTTTTTT	CASSDNTGIEKLFF
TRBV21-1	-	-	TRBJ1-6	TGTGCCAGCAGCAAAGACTTAGGGGGCCATTCACCCCTCCACTTT	CASSKDLGGHSPLHF
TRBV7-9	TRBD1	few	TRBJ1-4	TGTGCCAGCAGCTTATGGGGGACAGAAAATGAAAAACTGTTTTTT	CASSLWGTENEKLFF
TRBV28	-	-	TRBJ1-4	TGTGCCAGCAGTTTGCCCCCCGGGGGTGAAAAACTGTTTTTT	CASSLPPGGEKLFF
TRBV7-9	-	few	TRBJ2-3	TGTGCCAGCAGCTTAGCTATGAGTCACCTAAGCACAGATACGCAGTATTTT	CASSLAMSHLSTDTQYF
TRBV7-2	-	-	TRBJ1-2	TGTGCCAGCAGCCCCCCCGGGTTAAACTATGGCTACACCTTC	CASSPPGLNYGYTF
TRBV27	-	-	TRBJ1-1	TGTGCCAGCAGCCGGACCTTAGACAGGCTGAACACTGAAGCTTTCTTT	CASSRTLDRLNTEAFF
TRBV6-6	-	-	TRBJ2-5	TGTGCCAGCAGTAAACAGGGACGCGAGACCCAGTACTTC	CASSKQGRETQYF
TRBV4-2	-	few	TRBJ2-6	TGTGCCAGCGCTCGGGGAGCTGGGGCCAACGTCCTGACTTTC	CASARGAGANVLTF
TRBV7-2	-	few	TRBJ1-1	TGTGCCAGCAGCTTAGTAGGGGACGCTGAAGCTTTCTTT	CASSLVGDAEAFF
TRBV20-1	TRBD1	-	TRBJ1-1	TGCAGTGCAATATCCGGGACAGGGGGCTTGGGTGCTTTCTTT	CSAISGTGGLGAFF
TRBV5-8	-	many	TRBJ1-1	TGTGCCAGCAGCGAGGGACCCCTTAGAGGCACTGAAGCTTTCTTT	CASSEGPLRGTEAFF
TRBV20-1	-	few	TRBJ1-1	TGCAGTGCTAGAAGTCAACACACTGAAGCTTTCTTT	CSARSQHTEAFF
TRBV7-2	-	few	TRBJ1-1	TGTGCCAGCAGCTCGTGGGGAGGGCGTGAAGCTTTCTTT	CASSSWGGREAFF
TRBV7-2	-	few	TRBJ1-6	TGTGCCACCCGACGGAGCTCCTATAATTCACCCCTCCACTTT	CATRRSSYNSPLHF
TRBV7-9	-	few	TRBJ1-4	TGTGCCAGCAGCTTAGACTTAGAGAGGCAAAAACTGTTTTTT	CASSLDLERQKLFF
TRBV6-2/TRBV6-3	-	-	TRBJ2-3	TGTGCCGGCAGTCACCACCAGTGGGCGAACACAGATACGCAGTATTTT	CAGSHHQWANTDTQYF
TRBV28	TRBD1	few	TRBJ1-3	TGTGCCAGCAGTTTTACGACAGGGGGCATTAGTGGAAACACCATATATTTT	CASSFTTGGISGNTIYF
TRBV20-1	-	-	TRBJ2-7	TGCAGTGCTCATGGGACCACCTACGAGCAGTACTTC	CSAHGTTYEQYF
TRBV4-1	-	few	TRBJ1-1	TGCGCCAGCAGCCAAGTATTCGGGGGCCGGGGCACTGAAGCTTTCTTT	CASSQVFGGRGTEAFF
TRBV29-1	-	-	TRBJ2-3	TGCAGCGTTGAAGTTGGGCGAGGGGGGCGCACAGATACGCAGTATTTT	CSVEVGRGGRTDTQYF
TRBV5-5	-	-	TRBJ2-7	TGTGCCAGCAGCTTGATACGGTCTTTCGGGTACGAGCAGTACTTC	CASSLIRSFGYEQYF
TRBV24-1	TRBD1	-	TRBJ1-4	TGTGCCACCAGTGAAGGGACAGCTAATGAAAAACTGTTTTTT	CATSEGTANEKLFF
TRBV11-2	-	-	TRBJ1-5	TGTGCCAGCAGCCAAGACTCTGCTCGGCCCCAGCATTTT	CASSQDSARPQHF
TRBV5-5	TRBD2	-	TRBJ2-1	TGTGCCAGCAGCTTAAGGACTAGCGGGGCCCCTGAGCAGTTCTTC	CASSLRTSGAPEQFF